These 31 T cell receptor beta chains share one sample of origin, sequenced in a study of blood T cell repertoires in COVID-19. This table comes from immunoSEQ multiplex PCR, and its TCRdb copy is limited to in-frame clones, with some not included. The sample records 350,000 to 450,000 clones, 85% being singletons. Sequenced: peripheral blood. All receptors come from a woman aged 18-29 years with acute or convalescent COVID-19.

This clone showed up just once. The chain recombines TRBV19 with TRBJ1-3, with D hard to call. Deletions cut 6 bases from V and 2 bases from J, with 14 bases between. This CDR3 spans 15 amino acids. From germline, CDR1 is LNHDA and CDR2 SQIVND (reference sequence). CDR3 DNA: TGTGCCAGTAGCCCGCGACAAGAACCTGGAAACACCATATATTTT. Translation gives CASSPRQEPGNTIYF. Using reference TRBV19 and TRBJ1-3 for the parts outside the CDR3, the full variable domain is DGGITQSPKYLFRKEGQNVTLSCEQNLNHDAMYWYRQDPGQGLRLIYYSQIVNDFQKGDIAEGYSVSREKKESFPLTVTSAQKNPTAFYLCASSPRQEPGNTIYFGEGSWLTVV.

CDR3 region: CASSLDRVYETQYF. The CDR3 region has the DNA TGTGCCAGCAGCTTGGACAGGGTATACGAGACCCAGTACTTC. The rearrangement uses TRBV5-5 and TRBJ2-5; tentatively, D is TRBD1 (6 bases). Looked up from germline, CDR1 is SGHKS and CDR2 is YYEKEE (reference sequence). The CDR3 is 14 residues long. V lost 0 bases to trimming and J lost 5 bases, with 11 bases between them.

The chain combines TRBV9 with TRBJ2-3; no clear D gene. Between the trimmed V and J ends, which lost 2 bases and 5 bases, there was a span of 15 bases. The CDR3 loop spans 15 amino acids. Germline V CDR1 and CDR2: SGDLS, YYNGEE. This chain's CDR3 is CASSVAQVGGDTQYF. CDR3 bases: TGTGCCAGCAGCGTGGCCCAGGTTGGTGGAGATACGCAGTATTTT.

This clone was recorded once. This chain uses TRBV19 with TRBJ1-2, with D uncertain. This CDR3 spans 13 amino acids. The V end lost 1 base, the J end lost 8 bases, and 11 bases lay between the germline ends. Per the germline V gene, CDR1 is LNHDA and CDR2 is SQIVND (reference sequence). CDR3 nucleotide sequence: TGTGCCAGTAGTATAGGAGGGATGGACGGCTACACCTTC. Encoded protein: CASSIGGMDGYTF.

This clone is a singleton in its sample. This chain links TRBV30 with TRBJ2-2, with 9 bases lining up with TRBD2. The V segment lost 8 bases and the J segment 2 bases; nucleotides outside the gene matches: 9. Germline V lookup: CDR1 GTSNPN, CDR2 SVGIG (reference sequence). This CDR3 spans 15 amino acids. The CDR3 loop is CAGGRRGGNTGELFF. CDR3 in DNA: TGTGCCGGGGGGCGGCGGGGGGGAAACACCGGGGAGCTGTTTTTT.

V is TRBV25-1 and J is TRBJ2-7; a weak D match, TRBD2 (6 bases). The germline gives CDR1 MGHDK, CDR2 SYGVNS. Trimming took off 1 base at V and 0 bases at J, with 10 bases between the two ends. The CDR3 consists of 15 residues. DNA for the CDR3: TGTGCCAGCAGTGAATCCGGGACTCTCTCCTACGAGCAGTACTTC. It codes for CASSESGTLSYEQYF.

This chain uses TRBV21-1 with TRBJ1-2; the table's D call, TRBD1, was not checked against the DNA. TRBV21-1 is given as a pseudogene. The CDR3 has 17 residues. As DNA, the CDR3 is TGTGCCAGCAGCAAAGATGTTGGACAGGGGAAAATACGGGGCTACACCTTC. The encoded protein is CASSKDVGQGKIRGYTF.

The rearrangement uses TRBV19 and TRBJ2-7; 7 bases fit TRBD1. Germline CDR1 reads LNHDA; CDR2 reads SQIVND (reference sequence). V was clipped by 4 bases and J by 0 bases; unmatched bases: 6. The CDR3 has 15 residues. The CDR3 spells CASSTYGDSSYEQYF. The CDR3 DNA reads TGTGCCAGTAGTACCTACGGGGACAGCTCCTACGAGCAGTACTTC.

The V gene is TRBV10-3, the J gene TRBJ1-1; 7 positions match TRBD1. V dropped 6 bases and J dropped 0; count of bases not matched to a gene: 10. The CDR3 runs 16 residues. Germline-derived CDR1 and CDR2 are ENHRY and SYGVKD. This CDR3 reads CAISATGTDMNTEAFF. The DNA of the CDR3 is TGTGCCATCAGCGCAACCGGGACAGACATGAACACTGAAGCTTTCTTT.

The rearrangement joins TRBV24-1 to TRBJ2-1; TRBD2 matches at 12 bases. Germline trimming cut 4 bases from V and 10 bases from J; bases unmatched to any gene: 10. The CDR3 length is 16 residues. Germline V gene lookup returns CDR1 KGHDR and CDR2 SFDVKD. The CDR3 region has the DNA TGTGCCACCAGTGAGCACGCTAGCGGGAGGGCCTTCGAGCAGTTCTTC. Its translation is CATSEHASGRAFEQFF.

V and J are TRBV7-2 and TRBJ2-3; perhaps TRBD2 as D (7 bases). Trimming pared 1 base from V and 0 bases from J, leaving 14 bases between. The germline V gene encodes CDR1 SGHTA and CDR2 FQGNSA. This CDR3 is 17 amino acids long. CDR3 region: CASSLEVAGASTDTQYF. CDR3 nucleotides: TGTGCCAGCAGCTTAGAGGTCGCGGGGGCGAGCACAGATACGCAGTATTTT.

Remarks on this clone: Distinct nucleotide sequences in the sample also encode this CDR3. V and J are TRBV7-3 and TRBJ2-3, with 14 bases fitting TRBD2. From germline, CDR1 is SGHTA and CDR2 FQGTGA. Trimming at V came to 3 bases and at J to 4 bases, leaving 0 bases not matched to a gene. The CDR3 loop spans 15 amino acids. The CDR3 DNA sequence: TGTGCCAGCAGCTTGGGACTAGCGGGAGCAGATACGCAGTATTTT. It encodes CASSLGLAGADTQYF.

The chain combines TRBV7-7 with TRBJ2-7; 11 bases fit TRBD2. CDR1 SSHAT and CDR2 FNYEAQ come from the germline V gene (reference sequence). This CDR3 spans 15 amino acids. J was trimmed by 5 bases and V by 2 bases; bases with no gene match: 5. The CDR3 here is CASSLTGLAGDEQYF. The DNA for the CDR3 is TGTGCCAGCAGCTTAACAGGACTAGCGGGCGACGAGCAGTACTTC.

The chain joins TRBV27 to TRBJ2-5; TRBD1 aligns across 7 bases. CDR3 length: 15 amino acids. Germline loops: CDR1 MNHEY, CDR2 SMNVEV (reference sequence). With 5 bases clipped from V and 6 bases from J, the junction kept 12 bases outside the gene matches. The CDR3 DNA follows: TGTGCCAGCAGTACCGGGACAGCTGTTGGTAAGACCCAGTACTTC. This gives the protein CASSTGTAVGKTQYF.

V is TRBV6-5 and J is TRBJ2-1; D is unresolved. CDR3 length: 12 amino acids. The germline V gene has CDR1 MNHEY and CDR2 SVGAGI. V lost 5 bases, J lost 10 bases, and 12 bases lay in between. CDR3 nucleotide sequence: TGTGCCAGCAGTCGCAGTCAGAACGAGCAGTTCTTC. Protein: CASSRSQNEQFF.

This clone appeared a single time. This chain links TRBV7-9 with TRBJ2-1; 15 bases are shared with TRBD2. The germline CDR1 and CDR2 sequences are SEHNR and FQNEAQ (reference sequence). This CDR3 is 16 amino acids long. Losses at the gene ends were 5 bases for V and 5 bases for J; bases not matched to a gene: 4. CDR3 protein: CASSPGTSGGNNEQFF. CDR3 coding DNA: TGTGCCAGCAGCCCTGGGACTAGCGGGGGGAACAATGAGCAGTTCTTC.

This chain connects TRBV12-5 to TRBJ1-1; maybe TRBD1 (5 bases). The CDR3 extends over 16 amino acids. Trimming took off 3 bases at V and 3 bases at J, with 17 bases between the two ends. Germline loops: CDR1 LGHNT, CDR2 FRNRAP. CDR3 region: CASGLIVGGMDTEAFF. The DNA for the CDR3 is TGTGCTAGTGGTTTAATTGTCGGGGGGATGGACACTGAAGCTTTCTTT.

This chain uses TRBV11-2 with TRBJ2-3; 15 bases map to TRBD2. CDR3 size: 18 residues. The junction had 7 bases not matched to a gene; V was cut back by 6 bases and J by 0 bases. CDR1 and CDR2 from the germline V gene are SGHAT and FQNNGV. CDR3 residues: CASSRLGTSGGSTDTQYF. The CDR3 nucleotides are TGTGCCAGCAGTCGACTAGGGACTAGCGGGGGGAGCACAGATACGCAGTATTTT.

In this sample, this clone turned up once. The J gene is TRBJ1-2, the V gene TRBV5-4, with TRBD1 matching over 7 bases. From germline, CDR1 is SGHNT and CDR2 YYREEE (reference sequence). V was pared by 0 bases and J by 3 bases, with 8 bases of the junction left unmatched. There are 16 residues in the CDR3. In DNA form, the CDR3 reads TGTGCCAGCAGCTTGGGTATACAGGGGAACGACTATGGCTACACCTTC. This gives the protein CASSLGIQGNDYGYTF.

CDR3 protein: CASTEGQDTEAFF. CDR3 bases: TGTGCCAGCACAGAGGGACAGGACACTGAAGCTTTCTTT. V and J are TRBV18 and TRBJ1-1; TRBD1 matches at 8 bases. The V and J ends lost 8 bases and 3 bases, in that order; junction bases with no gene match: 5. CDR3 length equals 13 residues. Germline V lookup: CDR1 KGHSH, CDR2 LQKENI.

This sequence joins TRBV3-1 (or the pseudogene TRBV3-2) and TRBJ2-3, with D possibly matching TRBD2 (6 bases). The germline V gene has CDR1 LGHDT and CDR2 YNNKEL (reference sequence). The CDR3 is made up of 18 amino acids. Trimming took 0 bases from V and 0 from J, leaving 16 bases between them. The CDR3 sequence is CASSQDFEISGSTDTQYF. The CDR3 DNA follows: TGTGCCAGCAGCCAAGATTTCGAGATAAGCGGGAGCACAGATACGCAGTATTTT.

The rearrangement joins TRBV28 to TRBJ1-4; D remains ambiguous. The CDR3 consists of 13 residues. V was clipped by 3 bases and J by 13 bases, with 15 bases between them. Germline V gives CDR1 MDHEN, CDR2 SYDVKM. The CDR3 loop is CASSFVAQMRLFF. The CDR3 region has the DNA TGTGCCAGCAGTTTCGTAGCCCAAATGCGACTGTTTTTT.

This rearrangement joins TRBV7-9 to TRBJ2-1; 10 bases agree with TRBD2. This CDR3 has 13 amino acids. Germline CDR1 SEHNR, CDR2 FQNEAQ (reference sequence). Trimming removed 10 bases from V and 4 bases from J; junction bases left unmatched: 4. The CDR3 reads CATLLAGYNEQFF. The CDR3 DNA follows: TGTGCCACCTTACTAGCGGGATACAATGAGCAGTTCTTC.

This CDR3 is CASSLRALAGDGEQFF. CDR3 coding DNA: TGTGCCAGCAGTTTAAGGGCACTAGCGGGAGATGGTGAGCAGTTCTTC. The genes are TRBV27 and TRBJ2-1; 11 nucleotides align to TRBD2. The trim removed 2 bases at V and 9 bases at J, leaving 9 bases unmatched. Germline V gene sequence: CDR1 MNHEY, CDR2 SMNVEV (reference sequence). The length of the CDR3 is 16 residues.

This chain connects TRBV5-1 to TRBJ2-2, with D tentatively TRBD2 (7 bases). Germline-derived CDR1 and CDR2 are SGHRS and YFSETQ. Trimming cost V 5 bases and J 2 bases, with 13 bases left between them. This CDR3 has 15 residues. The CDR3 sequence is CASRLTGGNTGELFF. The CDR3, as DNA: TGCGCCAGCAGACTTACGGGGGGCAACACCGGGGAGCTGTTTTTT.

The chain combines TRBV9 with TRBJ2-3; D unresolved. There are 15 residues in the CDR3. Trimming removed 0 bases from V and 1 base from J, with 9 bases in between. Germline-derived CDR1 and CDR2 are SGDLS and YYNGEE. The chain's CDR3 is CASSVEDRGTDTQYF. As DNA, the CDR3 is TGTGCCAGCAGCGTAGAGGATCGGGGCACAGATACGCAGTATTTT.

The chain employs TRBV5-1 and TRBJ1-2; the D is unclear. This CDR3 is 15 amino acids long. V lost 3 bases to trimming and J lost 4 bases, with 16 bases between them. Germline-derived CDR1 and CDR2 are SGHRS and YFSETQ. The CDR3 loop reads CASSSNLQTRYGYTF. In nucleotides, the CDR3 is TGCGCCAGCAGCTCCAACCTACAGACCCGCTATGGCTACACCTTC.

This clone was seen only once. The chain has TRBV21-1 and TRBJ1-5. TRBV21-1 is classified as a pseudogene. The CDR3 loop spans 15 amino acids. CDR3 nucleotide sequence: TGTGCCAGCAGCAAAGTCGGGGGGAAGCATCAGCCCCAGCATTTT. This translates into CASSKVGGKHQPQHF.

The chain combines TRBV5-1 with TRBJ1-5; a weak D match, TRBD1 (6 bases). Germline V CDR1 and CDR2: SGHRS, YFSETQ. Trimming took 5 bases from V and 3 from J, leaving 9 bases between them. The CDR3 length is 13 residues. CDR3 in amino acids: CASSTGPNQPQHF. DNA of the CDR3: TGCGCCAGCAGTACAGGGCCCAATCAGCCCCAGCATTTT.

The rearrangement uses TRBV28 and TRBJ1-2; 10 nucleotides match TRBD1. Germline CDR1 reads MDHEN; CDR2 reads SYDVKM. The CDR3 spans 14 residues. The V gene end was trimmed by 6 bases and the J gene end by 0 bases; junction bases not matched to a gene: 1. The CDR3 loop is CASSGTGANYGYTF. The CDR3 DNA sequence: TGTGCCAGCAGCGGGACAGGGGCTAACTATGGCTACACCTTC.

The V call is TRBV3-1 (or the pseudogene TRBV3-2), the J call TRBJ2-7; 12 bases map to TRBD1. Germline assignment: CDR1 LGHDT and CDR2 YNNKEL (reference sequence). J lost 5 bases, V lost 3 bases, and 14 bases had no gene match. The CDR3 has 18 residues. CDR3: CASSHTSQGTGGADEQYF. CDR3 bases: TGTGCCAGCAGCCATACGTCCCAAGGGACAGGGGGCGCGGACGAGCAGTACTTC.